This T cell receptor beta chain was obtained from a study of blood T cell repertoires in COVID-19. Study at large: PBMCs, B-cell-depleted T cells, or T cells provided the cDNA or gDNA that made up the material.

Clinical histories supplied by participants themselves formed the basis of cohort assignment. TCRdb keeps only in-frame clones here, not all; method: immunoSEQ multiplex PCR. Among 400,000 or so clones, about 90% were seen once, and the ten largest hold about 0.63%. Looked up from germline, CDR1 is SGDLS and CDR2 is YYNGEE. The CDR3 runs to 15 residues. Trimming took 3 bases from V and 9 from J; bases not matched to a gene: 9. This TCR derives from a man between 18 and 35 years old who had recovered from COVID-19. The V and J genes are TRBV9 and TRBJ2-1, with TRBD2 identical over 10 bases. Material: PBMCs or T cells enriched from blood (not recorded which). The CDR3 loop is CASSAGSGGAVEQFF. The CDR3 region has the DNA TGTGCCAGCAGCGCGGGGAGCGGGGGGGCAGTTGAGCAGTTCTTC.